The source of this T cell receptor beta chain is a study of STAT3 mutations in large granular lymphocyte leukemia. Study-wide results and caveats: Every T-cell large granular lymphocyte leukemia patient had at least one immunodominant TCR beta clonotype.

Measured with immunoSEQ multiplex PCR; TCRdb has only the in-frame clones, and not every one. Of roughly 10,000 clones detected, 50% to 60% appear once; the ten largest clones hold roughly 9%. On this clone itself: Antigen unknown.

Per the germline V gene, CDR1 is KGHSH and CDR2 is LQKENI. Trimming cost V 4 bases and J 0 bases, with 7 bases left between them. The CDR3 has 13 residues. This chain links TRBV18 with TRBJ2-7, with a weak D call TRBD1 (5 bases). Sequenced: peripheral blood mononuclear cells. The source is a boy younger than 18 with T-cell large granular lymphocyte leukemia. Some clones in this sample may be carry-over from other donors' samples. CDR3 DNA sequence: TGTGCCAGCTCACGAGACAGCTCCTACGAGCAGTACTTC. Protein sequence: CASSRDSSYEQYF.